The entry below describes one T cell receptor (beta chain). Its antigen remains unknown. Assay execution took place at the deep level. Libraries were prepared by immunoSEQ multiplex PCR; TCRdb keeps only in-frame clonotypes and omits some of them. The table records 1.5 million to 2.5 million clones, about 95% of them present only once. The record originates from a study of shared clonotypes between healthy human individuals. Overall study findings and caveats: Around 5% was the fraction of naive CD4 clonotypes found shared across several donors. A limitation of the genetic and exposure-history diversity represented arose from few donors. Rarefaction exposed incomplete sorted-subset sequencing despite large depth.

In the naive CD8 group, cells lacked CD45RO and were positively selected for CCR7, so terminally differentiated effector memory CD45RA+ cells were left out. The CDR3 consists of 22 residues. V was cut by 4 bases and J by 8 bases, with 37 bases left in between. Germline loops: CDR1 SGDLS, CDR2 YYNGEE. The sequenced sample was naive CD8+ T cells sorted from blood. J is TRBJ1-6 and V is TRBV9; D is unclear. The sequence derives from a man aged 18-30 years in good health. CDR3 region: CASSPTPSIYDIEPKSHSPLHF. DNA of the CDR3: TGTGCCAGCAGCCCGACACCTAGCATTTACGATATTGAGCCTAAAAGTCATTCACCCCTCCACTTT. The entire variable domain, with the rest obtained from reference TRBV9 and TRBJ1-6, is as follows: DSGVTQTPKHLITATGQRVTLRCSPRSGDLSVYWYQQSLDQGLQFLIQYYNGEERAKGNILERFSAQQFPDLHSELNLSSLELGDSALYFCASSPTPSIYDIEPKSHSPLHFGNGTRLTVT.